Listed below are T cell receptor beta chains from one sample, sequenced in a study of blood T cell repertoires in COVID-19. Sequencing used immunoSEQ multiplex PCR; TCRdb keeps in-frame clones, though not all of them. Of 90,000 to 130,000 clones in the sample, 70% to 90% were seen once. The sample taken for sequencing was peripheral blood. All receptors come from a human donor in a cohort sampled during active COVID-19. The CDR3 runs from the conserved cysteine through the conserved F or W. The order of the fields is CDR3 length, clone size, D gene, V gene, J gene, CDR3 protein, CDR3 DNA. The D gene is left open where the match is weak. Clone size appears in some rows only: once, few, many, or a class for an expanded clone.

15	-	TRBD1	TRBV5-6	TRBJ1-2	CASSGQGRLNYGYTF	TGTGCCAGCAGCGGACAGGGCCGTCTTAACTATGGCTACACCTTC
17	-	TRBD1	TRBV5-1	TRBJ1-2	CASSIRDSIRNPYGYTF	TGCGCCAGCAGCATCCGGGACAGCATCAGAAACCCCTATGGCTACACCTTC
15	-	-	TRBV10-3	TRBJ1-4	CAISGGTATNEKLFF	TGTGCCATCAGTGGTGGGACTGCAACTAATGAAAAACTGTTTTTT
15	-	-	TRBV30	TRBJ2-1	CAWSGVAGSRNEQFF	TGTGCCTGGAGTGGCGTGGCGGGATCGCGCAATGAGCAGTTCTTC
18	once	TRBD2	TRBV7-9	TRBJ2-3	CASSAPGLAGGSTDTQYF	TGTGCCAGCAGCGCACCGGGACTAGCGGGGGGCTCCACAGATACGCAGTATTTT
14	once	TRBD1	TRBV28	TRBJ2-3	CASTRTGMGDTQYF	TGTGCCAGCACCAGGACAGGGATGGGAGATACGCAGTATTTT
15	once	-	TRBV6-6	TRBJ1-6	CASSYSTGRDSPLHF	TGTGCCAGCAGTTACTCGACAGGCCGGGATTCACCCCTCCACTTT
15	-	TRBD1	TRBV7-2	TRBJ1-2	CASSLEGAGSYGYTF	TGTGCCAGCAGCTTAGAGGGGGCCGGGAGCTATGGCTACACCTTC
17	once	-	TRBV9	TRBJ2-2	CASSYPGSGFSSGELFF	TGTGCCAGCAGCTATCCCGGTTCAGGGTTTTCCTCCGGGGAGCTGTTTTTT
14	many	-	TRBV7-9	TRBJ1-1	CASSLQGTGTEAFF	TGTGCCAGCAGCTTACAGGGGACGGGCACTGAAGCTTTCTTT
14	-	-	TRBV19	TRBJ2-7	CASSIGDRPYEQYF	TGTGCCAGTAGTATAGGCGACAGACCCTACGAGCAGTACTTC
19	-	-	TRBV3-1/TRBV3-2	TRBJ1-6	CASSRRGSTSASYNSPLHF	TGTGCCAGCAGCCGCCGGGGGAGTACTAGCGCCTCCTATAATTCACCCCTCCACTTT
14	-	TRBD2	TRBV7-9	TRBJ2-7	CASSLVAGLYEQYF	TGTGCCAGCAGCTTAGTAGCGGGGCTTTACGAGCAGTACTTC
14	-	-	TRBV4-1	TRBJ2-3	CASSQARPGDTQYF	TGCGCCAGCAGCCAAGCCCGCCCCGGGGATACGCAGTATTTT
15	-	-	TRBV9	TRBJ1-5	CASSVAGQVNQPQHF	TGTGCCAGCAGCGTAGCTGGTCAGGTCAATCAGCCCCAGCATTTT
13	-	-	TRBV11-2	TRBJ1-1	CASSLVFRTEAFF	TGTGCCAGCAGCTTAGTTTTCCGCACTGAAGCTTTCTTT